This T cell receptor (beta chain) was obtained from a study of blood T cell repertoires in COVID-19. Looking at the study overall: Samples taken during acute and convalescent COVID-19 were collected in the United States, Italy and Spain. The cDNA or gDNA used as material had been derived from T cells, B-cell-depleted T cells, or PBMCs.

Patients of the Seattle cohort, enrolled during active infection, were followed longitudinally. CDR1 and CDR2 (germline): SGHRS, YFSETQ. Trimming took off 5 bases at V and 1 base at J, with 16 bases between the two ends. CDR3 length equals 15 residues. The authors' processing: Researchers report that nucleated cell counts were estimated from reference gene primer amplification. The repertoire was sequenced with immunoSEQ multiplex PCR; TCRdb's copy has only in-frame clones and lacks some. V and J calls and clone size are given by that table; D and trimming were obtained from the DNA. The sample records about 210,000 clones, roughly 80% being singletons.

The TCR originated in a woman of 80 years or more with COVID-19, enrolled during active disease. V usage is TRBV5-1 and J usage is TRBJ2-7; no definite D call. Sequenced material: peripheral blood. As DNA, the CDR3 is TGCGCCAGCAGGCCAGTTCTAGGAAATTCCTACGAGCAGTACTTC. This translates into CASRPVLGNSYEQYF.